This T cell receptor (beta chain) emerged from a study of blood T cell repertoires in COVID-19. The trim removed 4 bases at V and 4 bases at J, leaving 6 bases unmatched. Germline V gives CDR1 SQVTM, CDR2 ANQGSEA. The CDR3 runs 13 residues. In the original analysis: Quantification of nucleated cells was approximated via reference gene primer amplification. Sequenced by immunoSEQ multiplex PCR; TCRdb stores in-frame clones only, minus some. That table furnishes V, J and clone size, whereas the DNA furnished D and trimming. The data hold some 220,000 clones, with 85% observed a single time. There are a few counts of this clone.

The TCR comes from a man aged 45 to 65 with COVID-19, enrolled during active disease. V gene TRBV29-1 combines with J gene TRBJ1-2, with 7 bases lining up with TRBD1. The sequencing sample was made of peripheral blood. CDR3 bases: TGCAGCGTTGGAGGGGGCTTAGGCTATGGCTACACCTTC. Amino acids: CSVGGGLGYGYTF.